This section outlines one T cell receptor (beta chain) sequence together with its context. Its target is unknown. This sample was included in a study of shared clonotypes between healthy human individuals. This table comes from immunoSEQ multiplex PCR, and its TCRdb copy is limited to in-frame clones, with some not included. The profile shows a few million clones, 85% to 95% of them singletons. General study points: Naive CD4 clonotypes overlapped across a handful of donors at approximately 5.5%.

The CDR3 is 14 amino acids. The receptor comes from a man aged 18 to 30 in good health. This chain links TRBV21-1 with TRBJ2-1; the table's D call of TRBD2 was not tested on the DNA. TRBV21-1 is deemed a pseudogene. The sequenced material came from naive CD4+ T cells sorted from blood. Subset given: CD45RA+ positively selected. CDR3 loop: CASSSPSGSYEQFF. Written as DNA, the CDR3 is TGTGCCAGCAGCTCCCCTAGCGGGAGTTATGAGCAGTTCTTC.